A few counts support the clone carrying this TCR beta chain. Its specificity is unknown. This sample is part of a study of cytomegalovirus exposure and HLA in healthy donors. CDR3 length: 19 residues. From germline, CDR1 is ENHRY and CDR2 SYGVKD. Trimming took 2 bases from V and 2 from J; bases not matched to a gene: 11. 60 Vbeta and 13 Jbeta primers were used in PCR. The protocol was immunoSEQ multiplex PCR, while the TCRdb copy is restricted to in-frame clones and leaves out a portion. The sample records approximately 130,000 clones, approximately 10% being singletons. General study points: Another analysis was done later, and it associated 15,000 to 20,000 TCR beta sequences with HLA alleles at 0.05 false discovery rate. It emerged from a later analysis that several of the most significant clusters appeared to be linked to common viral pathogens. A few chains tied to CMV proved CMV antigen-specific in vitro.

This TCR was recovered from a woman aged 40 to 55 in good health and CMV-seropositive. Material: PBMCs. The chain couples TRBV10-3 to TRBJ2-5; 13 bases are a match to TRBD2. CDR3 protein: CAISEASQLAGGPQETQYF. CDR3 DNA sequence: TGTGCCATCAGTGAGGCCTCCCAACTAGCGGGGGGGCCTCAAGAGACCCAGTACTTC.